This T cell receptor (beta chain) stems from a study of post-analysis software for immune sequencing data. In the study overall: Relapsing-remitting, secondary progressive and progressive-relapsing multiple sclerosis courses were included.

This clonotype was detected a few times. Its antigen is unknown. Study-level findings and limits: Five or six TRBV segments, TRBV5-6, TRBV5-1 and TRBV20-1 among them, were found more frequent in patients than controls. Samples from a shared batch, those prepared together, strongly co-clustered by F measure. Significantly decreased normalized Chao1 diversity was recorded for multiple sclerosis patients relative to controls.

Germline values: CDR1 SQVTM, CDR2 ANQGSEA. This CDR3 contains 13 residues. Researchers reported that TCR beta cDNA libraries carried unique molecular identifiers. Each batch of about 0.95 to 11 million T cells produced 450,000 to 500,000 cDNA molecules. TCRdb reprocessed the PCR reads with MiXCR, giving one entry per CDR3 protein. The table records hundreds of thousands of distinct CDR3 sequences, 44% of them present only once. The sample consisted of blood. This TCR was recovered from a girl between 10 and 17 years old with multiple sclerosis. This chain uses TRBV29-1 with TRBJ2-5, with 13 bases fitting TRBD2. The end of the DNA fits TRBJ2-7 better, so the J call may be wrong. The CDR3 sequence: CSAGTSGDGEQYF. The CDR3 DNA is TGCAGCGCCGGGACTAGCGGGGATGGCGAGCAGTACTTC.